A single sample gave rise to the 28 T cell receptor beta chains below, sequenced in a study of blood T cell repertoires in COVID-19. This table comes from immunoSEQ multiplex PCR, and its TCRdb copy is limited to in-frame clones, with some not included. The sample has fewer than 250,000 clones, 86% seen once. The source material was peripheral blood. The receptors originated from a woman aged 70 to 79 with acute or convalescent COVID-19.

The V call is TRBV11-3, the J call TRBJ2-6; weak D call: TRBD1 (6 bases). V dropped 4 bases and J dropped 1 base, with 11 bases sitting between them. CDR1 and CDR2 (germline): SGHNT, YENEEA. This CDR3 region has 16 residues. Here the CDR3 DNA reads TGTGCCAGCAGCTCTAGTAGGGGGTCTGGGGCCAACGTCCTGACTTTC. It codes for CASSSSRGSGANVLTF.

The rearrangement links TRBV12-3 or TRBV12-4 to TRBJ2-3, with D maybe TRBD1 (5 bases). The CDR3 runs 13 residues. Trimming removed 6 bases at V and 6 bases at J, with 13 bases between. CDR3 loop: CASSPQHRDTQYF. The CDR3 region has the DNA TGTGCCAGCAGCCCACAACACAGGGATACGCAGTATTTT.

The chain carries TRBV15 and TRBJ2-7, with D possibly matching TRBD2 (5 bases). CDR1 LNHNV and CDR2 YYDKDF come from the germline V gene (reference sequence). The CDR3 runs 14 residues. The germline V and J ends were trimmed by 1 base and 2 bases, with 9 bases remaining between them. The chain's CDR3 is CATSRGGSTYEQYF. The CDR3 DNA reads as TGTGCCACCAGCAGAGGAGGGAGTACCTACGAGCAGTACTTC.

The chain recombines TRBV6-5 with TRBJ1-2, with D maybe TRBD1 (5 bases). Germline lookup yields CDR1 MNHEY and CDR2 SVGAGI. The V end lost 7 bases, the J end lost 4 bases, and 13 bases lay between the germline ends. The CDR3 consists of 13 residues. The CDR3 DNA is TGTGCCAGCAAGGAGGGGTCTTTCTATGGCTACACCTTC. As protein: CASKEGSFYGYTF.

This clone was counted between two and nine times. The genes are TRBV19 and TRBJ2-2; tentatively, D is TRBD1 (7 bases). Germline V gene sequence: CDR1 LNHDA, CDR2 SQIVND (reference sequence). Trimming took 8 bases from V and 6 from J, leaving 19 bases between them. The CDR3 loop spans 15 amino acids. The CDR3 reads CASADRKGGAGELFF. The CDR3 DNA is TGTGCCAGTGCGGACAGGAAGGGGGGTGCCGGGGAGCTGTTTTTT.

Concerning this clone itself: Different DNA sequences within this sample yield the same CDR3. Here the CDR3 reads CASSQPHLGQEGAFF. CDR3 sequence (DNA): TGTGCCAGCAGCCAACCGCATTTGGGGCAGGAGGGAGCTTTCTTT. The gene calls are TRBV3-1 (or the pseudogene TRBV3-2) and TRBJ1-1, with D maybe TRBD1 (5 bases). CDR1 is LGHDT, CDR2 YNNKEL, per germline (reference sequence). Trimming shortened V by 2 bases and J by 10 bases, and 20 bases separated the two germline ends. CDR3 length equals 15 residues.

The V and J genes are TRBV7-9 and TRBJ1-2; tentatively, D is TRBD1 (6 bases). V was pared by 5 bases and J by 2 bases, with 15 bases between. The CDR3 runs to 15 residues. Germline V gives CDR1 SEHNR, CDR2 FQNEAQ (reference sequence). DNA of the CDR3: TGTGCCAGCAGCCCTCGGCTCGGACAGAACTATGGCTACACCTTC. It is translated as CASSPRLGQNYGYTF.

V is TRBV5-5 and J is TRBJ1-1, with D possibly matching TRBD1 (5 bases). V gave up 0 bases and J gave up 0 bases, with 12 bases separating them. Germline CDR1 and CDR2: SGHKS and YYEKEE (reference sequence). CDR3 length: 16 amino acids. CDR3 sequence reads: CASSLARQILNTEAFF. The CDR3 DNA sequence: TGTGCCAGCAGCTTGGCCCGACAGATTTTGAACACTGAAGCTTTCTTT.

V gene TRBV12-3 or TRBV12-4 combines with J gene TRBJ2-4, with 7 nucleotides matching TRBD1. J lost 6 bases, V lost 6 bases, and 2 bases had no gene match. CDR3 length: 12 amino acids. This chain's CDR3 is CASRRQGNIQYF. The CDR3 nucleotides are TGTGCCAGCAGACGACAGGGAAACATTCAGTACTTC.

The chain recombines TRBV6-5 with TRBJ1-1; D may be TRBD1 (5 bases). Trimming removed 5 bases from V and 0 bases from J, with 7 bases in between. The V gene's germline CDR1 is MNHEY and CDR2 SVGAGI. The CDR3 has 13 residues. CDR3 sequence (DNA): TGTGCCAGCAGTAAGACAGTGAACACTGAAGCTTTCTTT. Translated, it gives CASSKTVNTEAFF.

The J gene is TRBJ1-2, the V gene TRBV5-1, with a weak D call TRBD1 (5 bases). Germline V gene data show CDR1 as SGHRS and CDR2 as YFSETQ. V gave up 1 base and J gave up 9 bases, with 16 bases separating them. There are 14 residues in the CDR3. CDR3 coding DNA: TGCGCCAGCAGCTTGTTCAGCCCGGGGGATCGCTACACCTTC. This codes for CASSLFSPGDRYTF.

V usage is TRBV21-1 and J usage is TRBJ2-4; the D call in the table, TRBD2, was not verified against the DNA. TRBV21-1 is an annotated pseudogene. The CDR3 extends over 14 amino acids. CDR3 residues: CASAEKLGKNIQYF. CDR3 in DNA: TGTGCCAGCGCGGAAAAGTTGGGCAAAAACATTCAGTACTTC.

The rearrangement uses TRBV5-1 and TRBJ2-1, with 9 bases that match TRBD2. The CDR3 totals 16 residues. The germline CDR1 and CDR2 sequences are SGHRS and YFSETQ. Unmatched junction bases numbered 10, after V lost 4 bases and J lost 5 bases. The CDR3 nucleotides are TGCGCCAGCAGCCTTCAAAAGGCGGGGGGGAACAATGAGCAGTTCTTC. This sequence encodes CASSLQKAGGNNEQFF. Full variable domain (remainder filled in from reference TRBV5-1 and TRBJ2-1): KAGVTQTPRYLIKTRGQQVTLSCSPISGHRSVSWYQQTPGQGLQFLFEYFSETQRNKGNFPGRFSGRQFSNSRSEMNVSTLELGDSALYLCASSLQKAGGNNEQFFGPGTRLTVL.

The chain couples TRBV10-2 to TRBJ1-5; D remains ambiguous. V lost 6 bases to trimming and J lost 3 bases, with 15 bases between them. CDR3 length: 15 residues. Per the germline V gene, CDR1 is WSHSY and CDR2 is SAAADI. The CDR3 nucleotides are TGCGCCAGCAGAGGCTCGGGTGGTTCCAATCAGCCCCAGCATTTT. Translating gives CASRGSGGSNQPQHF.

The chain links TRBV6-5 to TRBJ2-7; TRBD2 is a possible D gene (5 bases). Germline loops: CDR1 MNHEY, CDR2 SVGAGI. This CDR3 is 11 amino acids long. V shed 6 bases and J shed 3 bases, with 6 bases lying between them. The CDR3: CASSRGYEQYF. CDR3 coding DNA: TGTGCCAGCAGCCGGGGCTACGAGCAGTACTTC.

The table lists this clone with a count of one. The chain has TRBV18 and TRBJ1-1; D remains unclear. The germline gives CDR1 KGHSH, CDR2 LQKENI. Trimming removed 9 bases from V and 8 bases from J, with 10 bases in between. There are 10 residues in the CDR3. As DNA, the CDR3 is TGTGCCAGTTCCCCTGCGGAAGCTTTCTTT. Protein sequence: CASSPAEAFF.

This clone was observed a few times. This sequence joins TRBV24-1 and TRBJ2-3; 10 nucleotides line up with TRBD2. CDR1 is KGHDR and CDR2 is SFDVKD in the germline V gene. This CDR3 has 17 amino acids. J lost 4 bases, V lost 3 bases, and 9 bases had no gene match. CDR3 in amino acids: CATSDLSRTSGADTQYF. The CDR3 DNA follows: TGTGCCACCAGTGATCTTTCGAGGACTAGCGGCGCAGATACGCAGTATTTT.

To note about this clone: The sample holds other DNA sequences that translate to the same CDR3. CDR3 nucleotides: TGTGCCAGCAGCCTAGCGGGAGGTAGCACAGATACGCAGTATTTT. This encodes CASSLAGGSTDTQYF. The rearrangement joins TRBV7-3 to TRBJ2-3, with TRBD2 matching 11 bases. Unmatched junction bases numbered 1, after V lost 5 bases and J lost 0 bases. This CDR3 comprises 15 residues. Germline CDR1 is SGHTA and CDR2 is FQGTGA.

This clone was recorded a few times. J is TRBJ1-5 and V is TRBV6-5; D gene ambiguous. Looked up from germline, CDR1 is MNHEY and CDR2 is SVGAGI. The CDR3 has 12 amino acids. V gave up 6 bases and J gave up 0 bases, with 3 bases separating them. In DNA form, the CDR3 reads TGTGCCAGCAGGGCTAGCAATCAGCCCCAGCATTTT. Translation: CASRASNQPQHF.

CDR3 in DNA: TGTGCCAGCACCCTCGGGGTCTACACTGAAGCTTTCTTT. This codes for CASTLGVYTEAFF. The V call is TRBV2, the J call TRBJ1-1, with unresolved D. The CDR3 runs 13 residues. The germline V and J ends were trimmed by 7 bases and 3 bases, with 12 bases remaining between them. Germline assignment: CDR1 SNHLY and CDR2 FYNNEI. The full variable domain, its missing parts supplied by reference TRBV2 and TRBJ1-1, is EPEVTQTPSHQVTQMGQEVILRCVPISNHLYFYWYRQILGQKVEFLVSFYNNEISEKSEIFDDQFSVERPDGSNFTLKIRSTKLEDSAMYFCASTLGVYTEAFFGQGTRLTVV.

The CDR3: CASSFRRRGNQPQHF. CDR3 in DNA: TGTGCCAGCAGTTTTAGGCGTCGGGGCAATCAGCCCCAGCATTTT. The V call is TRBV28, the J call TRBJ1-5; D gene unclear. There are 15 residues in the CDR3. The V gene's germline CDR1 is MDHEN and CDR2 SYDVKM. V was shortened by 3 bases and J by 2 bases, with 11 bases between the two germline ends.

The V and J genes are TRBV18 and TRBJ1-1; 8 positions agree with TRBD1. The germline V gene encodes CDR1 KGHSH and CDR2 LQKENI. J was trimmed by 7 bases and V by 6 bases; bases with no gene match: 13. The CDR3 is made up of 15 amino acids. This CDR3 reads CASSQSGGVEDEAFF. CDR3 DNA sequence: TGTGCCAGCTCCCAGTCAGGGGGCGTCGAGGATGAAGCTTTCTTT.

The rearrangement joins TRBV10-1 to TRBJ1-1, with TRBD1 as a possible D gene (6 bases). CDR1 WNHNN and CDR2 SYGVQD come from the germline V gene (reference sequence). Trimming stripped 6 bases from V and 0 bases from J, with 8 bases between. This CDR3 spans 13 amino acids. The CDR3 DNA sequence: TGCGCCAGCAGAGGGACATTGAACACTGAAGCTTTCTTT. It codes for CASRGTLNTEAFF.

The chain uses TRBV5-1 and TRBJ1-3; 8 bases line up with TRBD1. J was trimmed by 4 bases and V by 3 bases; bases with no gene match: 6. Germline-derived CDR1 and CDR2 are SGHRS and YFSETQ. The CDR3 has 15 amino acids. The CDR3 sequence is CASSSQGAQGNTIYF. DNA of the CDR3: TGCGCCAGCAGCTCCCAGGGGGCGCAGGGAAACACCATATATTTT.

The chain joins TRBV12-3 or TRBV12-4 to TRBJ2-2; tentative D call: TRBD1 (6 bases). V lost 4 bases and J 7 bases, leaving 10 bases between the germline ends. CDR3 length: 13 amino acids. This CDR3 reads CASSYRQVGELFF. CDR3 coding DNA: TGTGCCAGCAGTTACAGACAGGTCGGGGAGCTGTTTTTT.

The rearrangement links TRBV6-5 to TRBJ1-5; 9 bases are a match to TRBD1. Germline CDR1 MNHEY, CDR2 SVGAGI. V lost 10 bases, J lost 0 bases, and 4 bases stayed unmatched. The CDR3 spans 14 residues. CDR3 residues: CATGTGFSNQPQHF. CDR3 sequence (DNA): TGTGCCACGGGGACAGGGTTTAGCAATCAGCCCCAGCATTTT.

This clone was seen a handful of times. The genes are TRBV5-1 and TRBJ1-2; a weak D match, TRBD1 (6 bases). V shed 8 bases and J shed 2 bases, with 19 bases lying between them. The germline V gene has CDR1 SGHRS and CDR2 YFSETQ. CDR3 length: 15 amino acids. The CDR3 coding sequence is TGCGCCAGTCACAACCGGGGGGCTTCCAACTATGGCTACACCTTC. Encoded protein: CASHNRGASNYGYTF.

This CDR3 reads CASSKGQTNTEAFF. CDR3 nucleotides: TGTGCCAGTAGTAAGGGACAGACGAACACTGAAGCTTTCTTT. V is TRBV19 and J is TRBJ1-1; TRBD1 aligns across 7 bases. Trimming cost V 4 bases and J 1 base; bases outside gene matches: 3. Germline V gives CDR1 LNHDA, CDR2 SQIVND (reference sequence). The CDR3 is made up of 14 amino acids.